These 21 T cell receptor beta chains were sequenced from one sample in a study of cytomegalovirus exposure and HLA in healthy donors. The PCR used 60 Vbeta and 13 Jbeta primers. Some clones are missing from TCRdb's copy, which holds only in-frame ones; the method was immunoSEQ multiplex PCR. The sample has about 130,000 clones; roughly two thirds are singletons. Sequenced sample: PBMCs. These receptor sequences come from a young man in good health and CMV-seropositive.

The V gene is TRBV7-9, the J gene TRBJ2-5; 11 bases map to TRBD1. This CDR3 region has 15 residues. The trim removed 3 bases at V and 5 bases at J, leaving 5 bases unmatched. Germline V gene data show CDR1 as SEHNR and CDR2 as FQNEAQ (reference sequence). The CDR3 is CASSFRTGGEETQYF. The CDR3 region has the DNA TGTGCCAGCAGCTTCAGGACAGGGGGCGAGGAGACCCAGTACTTC.

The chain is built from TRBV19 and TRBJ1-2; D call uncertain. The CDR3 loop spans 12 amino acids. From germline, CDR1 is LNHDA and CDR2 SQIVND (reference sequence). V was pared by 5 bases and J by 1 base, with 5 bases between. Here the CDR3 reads CASSSGNYGYTF. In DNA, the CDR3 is TGTGCCAGTAGTTCGGGTAACTATGGCTACACCTTC. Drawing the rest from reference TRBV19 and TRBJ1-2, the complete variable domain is DGGITQSPKYLFRKEGQNVTLSCEQNLNHDAMYWYRQDPGQGLRLIYYSQIVNDFQKGDIAEGYSVSREKKESFPLTVTSAQKNPTAFYLCASSSGNYGYTFGSGTRLTVV.

CDR3 sequence reads: CASSQPGQGYEQYF. CDR3 DNA: TGCGCCAGCAGCCAGCCAGGACAGGGGTACGAGCAGTACTTC. This chain uses TRBV4-1 with TRBJ2-7; 9 bases map to TRBD1. Trimming cost V 3 bases and J 4 bases; bases outside gene matches: 4. The germline gives CDR1 MGHRA, CDR2 YSYEKL. The CDR3 runs to 14 residues.

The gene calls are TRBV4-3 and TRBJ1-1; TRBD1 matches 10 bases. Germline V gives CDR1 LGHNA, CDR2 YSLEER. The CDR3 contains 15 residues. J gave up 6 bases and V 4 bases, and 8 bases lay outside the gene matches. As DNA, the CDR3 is TGCGCCAGCAGCCGTTTGTTTGGGACAGGGGCTGAAGCTTTCTTT. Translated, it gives CASSRLFGTGAEAFF.

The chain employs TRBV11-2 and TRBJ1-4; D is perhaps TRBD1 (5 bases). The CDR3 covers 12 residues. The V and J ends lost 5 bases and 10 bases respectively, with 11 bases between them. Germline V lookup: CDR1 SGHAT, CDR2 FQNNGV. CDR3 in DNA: TGTGCCAGCAGCCCTGACAGAACAAAACTGTTTTTT. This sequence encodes CASSPDRTKLFF.

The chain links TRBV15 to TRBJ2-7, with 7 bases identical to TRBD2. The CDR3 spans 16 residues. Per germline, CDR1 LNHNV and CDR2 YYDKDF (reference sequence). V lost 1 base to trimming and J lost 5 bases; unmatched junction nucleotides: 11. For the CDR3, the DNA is TGTGCCACCAGCAGAGGTTCCGCAGCGGGAAGAGACGAGCAGTACTTC. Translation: CATSRGSAAGRDEQYF.

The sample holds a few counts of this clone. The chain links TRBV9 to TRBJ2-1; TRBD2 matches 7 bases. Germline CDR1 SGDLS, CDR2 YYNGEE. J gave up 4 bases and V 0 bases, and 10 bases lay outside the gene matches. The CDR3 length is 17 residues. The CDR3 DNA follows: TGTGCCAGCAGCGTAGGGTTCGGGGGGAGTGCATACAATGAGCAGTTCTTC. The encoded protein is CASSVGFGGSAYNEQFF.

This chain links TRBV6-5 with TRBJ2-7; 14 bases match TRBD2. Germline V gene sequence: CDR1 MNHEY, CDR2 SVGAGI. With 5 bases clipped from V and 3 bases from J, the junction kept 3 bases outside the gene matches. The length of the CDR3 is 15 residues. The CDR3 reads CASSQGLAGVYEQYF. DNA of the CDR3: TGTGCCAGCAGTCAGGGACTAGCGGGAGTCTACGAGCAGTACTTC.

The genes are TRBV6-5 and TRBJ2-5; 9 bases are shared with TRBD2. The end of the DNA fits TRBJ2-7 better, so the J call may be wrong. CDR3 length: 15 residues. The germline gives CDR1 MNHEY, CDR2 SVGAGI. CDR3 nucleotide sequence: TGTGCCAGCAGTCCCTCCGCTAGCGGGGTCTACGAGCAGTACTTC. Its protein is CASSPSASGVYEQYF.

CDR3 in amino acids: CASSHGTSWGEQYF. The CDR3 DNA reads TGTGCCAGTAGTCACGGGACTAGTTGGGGCGAGCAGTACTTC. This chain joins TRBV19 and TRBJ2-7; 8 bases are a match to TRBD2. The CDR3 runs to 14 residues. In germline, CDR1 is LNHDA, CDR2 SQIVND (reference sequence). V dropped 5 bases and J dropped 6; count of bases not matched to a gene: 9.

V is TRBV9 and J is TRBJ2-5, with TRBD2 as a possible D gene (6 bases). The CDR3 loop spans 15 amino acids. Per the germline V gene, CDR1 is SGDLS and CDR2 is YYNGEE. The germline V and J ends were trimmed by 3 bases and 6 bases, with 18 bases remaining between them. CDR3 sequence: CASSATPSVTKTQYF. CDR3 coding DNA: TGTGCCAGCAGCGCCACCCCTAGCGTCACCAAGACCCAGTACTTC.

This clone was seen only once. The CDR3 protein is CASTLGGGSGNTIYF. The CDR3 DNA sequence: TGTGCCAGCACGCTAGGGGGGGGCTCTGGAAACACCATATATTTT. This chain uses TRBV2 with TRBJ1-3; D possibly corresponds to TRBD1 (6 bases). The germline CDR1 and CDR2 sequences are SNHLY and FYNNEI. The V and J ends lost 7 bases and 0 bases respectively, with 13 bases between them. The CDR3 is made up of 15 amino acids.

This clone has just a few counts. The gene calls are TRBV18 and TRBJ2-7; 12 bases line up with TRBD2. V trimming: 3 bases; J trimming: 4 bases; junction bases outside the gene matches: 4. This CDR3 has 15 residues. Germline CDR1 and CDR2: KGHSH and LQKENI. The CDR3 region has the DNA TGTGCCAGCTCACCTCTAGCGGGAGGGAGTTACGAGCAGTACTTC. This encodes CASSPLAGGSYEQYF.

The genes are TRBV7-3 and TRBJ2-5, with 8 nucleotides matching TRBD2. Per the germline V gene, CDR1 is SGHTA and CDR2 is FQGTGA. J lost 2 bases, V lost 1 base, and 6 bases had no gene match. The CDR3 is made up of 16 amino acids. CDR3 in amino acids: CASSLSSGTGQETQYF. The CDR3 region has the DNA TGTGCCAGCAGCTTAAGTAGCGGGACGGGTCAAGAGACCCAGTACTTC.

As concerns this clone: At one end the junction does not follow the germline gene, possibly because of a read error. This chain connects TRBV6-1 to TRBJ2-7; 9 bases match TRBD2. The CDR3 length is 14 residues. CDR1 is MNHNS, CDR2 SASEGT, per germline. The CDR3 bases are TGTGCCAGCACCCCAGCGGGAGGCCTATACGGGCAGTACTTC. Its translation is CASTPAGGLYGQYF.

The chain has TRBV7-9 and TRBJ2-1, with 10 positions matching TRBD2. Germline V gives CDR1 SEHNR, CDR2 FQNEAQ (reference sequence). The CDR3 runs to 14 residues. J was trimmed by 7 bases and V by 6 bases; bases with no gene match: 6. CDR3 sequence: CASSPTSGRNEQFF. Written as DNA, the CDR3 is TGTGCCAGCAGTCCGACTAGCGGGCGGAATGAGCAGTTCTTC.

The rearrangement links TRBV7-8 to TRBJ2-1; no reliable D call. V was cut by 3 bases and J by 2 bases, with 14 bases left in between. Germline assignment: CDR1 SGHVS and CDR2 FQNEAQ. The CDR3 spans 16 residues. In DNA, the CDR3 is TGTGCCAGCAGCTTTACCGTGGGCCTCACCTACAATGAGCAGTTCTTC. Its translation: CASSFTVGLTYNEQFF. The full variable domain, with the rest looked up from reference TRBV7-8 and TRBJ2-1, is GAGVSQSPRYKVAKRGQDVALRCDPISGHVSLFWYQQALGQGPEFLTYFQNEAQLDKSGLPSDRFFAERPEGSVSTLKIQRTQQEDSAVYLCASSFTVGLTYNEQFFGPGTRLTVL.

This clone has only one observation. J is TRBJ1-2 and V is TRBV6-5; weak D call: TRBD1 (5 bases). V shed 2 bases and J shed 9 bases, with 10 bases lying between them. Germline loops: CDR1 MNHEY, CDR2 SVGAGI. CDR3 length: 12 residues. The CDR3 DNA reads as TGTGCCAGCAGTTACAGGGGATGGAGCTACACCTTC. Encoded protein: CASSYRGWSYTF.

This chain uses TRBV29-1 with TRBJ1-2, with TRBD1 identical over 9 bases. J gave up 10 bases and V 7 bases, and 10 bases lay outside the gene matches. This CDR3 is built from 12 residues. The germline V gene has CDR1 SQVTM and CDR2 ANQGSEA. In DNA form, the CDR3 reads TGCAGCGGTGTCACAGGGGGCCGAACCTACACCTTC. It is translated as CSGVTGGRTYTF.

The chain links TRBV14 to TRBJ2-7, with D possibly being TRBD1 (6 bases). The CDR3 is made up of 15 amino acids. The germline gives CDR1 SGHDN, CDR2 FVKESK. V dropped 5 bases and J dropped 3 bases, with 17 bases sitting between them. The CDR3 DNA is TGTGCCAGCAGCGAGGGGGAAGTTCCTTTCTACGAGCAGTACTTC. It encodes CASSEGEVPFYEQYF. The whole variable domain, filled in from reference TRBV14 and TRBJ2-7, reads EAGVTQFPSHSVIEKGQTVTLRCDPISGHDNLYWYRRVMGKEIKFLLHFVKESKQDESGMPNNRFLAERTGGTYSTLKVQPAELEDSGVYFCASSEGEVPFYEQYFGPGTRLTVT.

The CDR3 coding sequence is TGCGCCAGCAGCTTGTTGGGAGGGGGAACCGCCTACGAGCAGTACTTC. Protein sequence: CASSLLGGGTAYEQYF. The rearrangement links TRBV5-1 to TRBJ2-7, with D maybe TRBD2 (7 bases). The CDR3 has 16 residues. CDR1 SGHRS and CDR2 YFSETQ come from the germline V gene. V dropped 1 base and J dropped 2 bases, with 16 bases sitting between them.